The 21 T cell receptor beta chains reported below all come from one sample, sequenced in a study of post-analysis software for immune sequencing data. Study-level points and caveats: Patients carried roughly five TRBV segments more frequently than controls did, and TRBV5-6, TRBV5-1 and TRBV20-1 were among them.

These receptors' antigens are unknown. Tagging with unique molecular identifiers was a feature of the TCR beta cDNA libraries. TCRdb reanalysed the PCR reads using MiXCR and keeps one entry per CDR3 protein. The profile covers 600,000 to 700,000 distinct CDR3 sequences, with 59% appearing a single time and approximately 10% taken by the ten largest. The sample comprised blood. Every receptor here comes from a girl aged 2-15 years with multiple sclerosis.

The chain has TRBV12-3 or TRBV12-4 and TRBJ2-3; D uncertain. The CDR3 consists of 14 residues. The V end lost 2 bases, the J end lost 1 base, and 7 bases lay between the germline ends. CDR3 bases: TGTGCCAGCAGTTTATGGGCACGCACAGATACGCAGTATTTT. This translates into CASSLWARTDTQYF.

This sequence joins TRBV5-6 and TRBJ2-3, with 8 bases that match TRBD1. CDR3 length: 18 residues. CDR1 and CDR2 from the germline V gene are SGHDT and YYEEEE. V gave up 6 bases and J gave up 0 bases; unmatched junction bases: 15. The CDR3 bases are TGTGCCAGCACCCTTGGACAGGGATCCCCCCGGAGCACAGATACGCAGTATTTT. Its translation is CASTLGQGSPRSTDTQYF.

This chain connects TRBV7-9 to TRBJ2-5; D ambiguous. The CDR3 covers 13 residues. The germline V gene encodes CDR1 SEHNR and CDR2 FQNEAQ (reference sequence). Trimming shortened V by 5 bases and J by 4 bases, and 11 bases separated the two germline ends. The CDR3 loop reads CASSLPIRETQYF. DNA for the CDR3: TGTGCCAGCAGCCTACCGATCCGAGAGACCCAGTACTTC. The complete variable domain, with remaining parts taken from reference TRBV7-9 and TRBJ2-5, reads DTGVSQNPRHKITKRGQNVTFRCDPISEHNRLYWYRQTLGQGPEFLTYFQNEAQLEKSRLLSDRFSAERPKGSFSTLEIQRTEQGDSAMYLCASSLPIRETQYFGPGTRLLVL.

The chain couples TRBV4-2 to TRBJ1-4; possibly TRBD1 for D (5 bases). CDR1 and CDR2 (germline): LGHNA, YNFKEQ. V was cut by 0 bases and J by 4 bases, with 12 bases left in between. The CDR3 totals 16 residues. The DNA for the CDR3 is TGTGCCAGCAGCCAAGATAAGGGGACGCTTAATGAAAAACTGTTTTTT. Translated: CASSQDKGTLNEKLFF.

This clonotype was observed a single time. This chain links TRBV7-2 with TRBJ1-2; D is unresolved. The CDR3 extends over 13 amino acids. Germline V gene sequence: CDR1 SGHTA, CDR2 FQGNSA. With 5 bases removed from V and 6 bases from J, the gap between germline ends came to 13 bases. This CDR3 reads CASSLVADDGYTF. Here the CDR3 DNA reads TGTGCCAGCAGCCTAGTGGCGGACGATGGCTACACCTTC.

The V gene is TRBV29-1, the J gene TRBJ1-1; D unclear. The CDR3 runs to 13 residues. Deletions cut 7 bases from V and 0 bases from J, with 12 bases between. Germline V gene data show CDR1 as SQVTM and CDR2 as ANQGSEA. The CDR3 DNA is TGCAGCGCTACCACCGCTTTGAACACTGAAGCTTTCTTT. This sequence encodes CSATTALNTEAFF.

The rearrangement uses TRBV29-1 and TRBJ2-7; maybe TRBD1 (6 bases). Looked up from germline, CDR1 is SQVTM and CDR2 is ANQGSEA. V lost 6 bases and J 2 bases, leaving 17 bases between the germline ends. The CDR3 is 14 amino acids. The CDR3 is CSVGTGWSPYEQYF. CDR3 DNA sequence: TGCAGCGTGGGCACAGGGTGGAGCCCCTACGAGCAGTACTTC.

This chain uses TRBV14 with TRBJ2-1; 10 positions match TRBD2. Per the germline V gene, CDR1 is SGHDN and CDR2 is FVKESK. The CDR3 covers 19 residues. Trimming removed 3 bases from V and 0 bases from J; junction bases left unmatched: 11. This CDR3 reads CASSQMKTSGLSSYNEQFF. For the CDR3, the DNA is TGTGCCAGCAGCCAGATGAAGACTAGCGGGTTAAGCTCCTACAATGAGCAGTTCTTC.

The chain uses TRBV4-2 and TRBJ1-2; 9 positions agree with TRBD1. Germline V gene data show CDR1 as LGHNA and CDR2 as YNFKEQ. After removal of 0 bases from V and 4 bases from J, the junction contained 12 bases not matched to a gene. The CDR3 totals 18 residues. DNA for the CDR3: TGTGCCAGCAGCCAAGATCTGGACAGGGGATCGGTAGGCTATGGCTACACCTTC. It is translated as CASSQDLDRGSVGYGYTF.

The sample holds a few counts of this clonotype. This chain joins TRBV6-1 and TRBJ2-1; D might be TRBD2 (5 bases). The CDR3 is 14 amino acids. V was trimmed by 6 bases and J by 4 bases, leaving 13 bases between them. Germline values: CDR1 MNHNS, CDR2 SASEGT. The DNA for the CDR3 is TGTGCCAGCAGGGTGACCAGCGGATACAATGAGCAGTTCTTC. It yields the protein CASRVTSGYNEQFF.

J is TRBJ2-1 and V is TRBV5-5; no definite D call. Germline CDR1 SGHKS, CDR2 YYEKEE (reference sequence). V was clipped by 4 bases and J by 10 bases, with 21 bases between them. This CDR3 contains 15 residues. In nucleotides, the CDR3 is TGTGCCAGCAGCGACAACCCAATTTCTGGGCGGGAGCAGTTCTTC. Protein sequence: CASSDNPISGREQFF. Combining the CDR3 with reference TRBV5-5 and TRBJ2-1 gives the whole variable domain DAGVTQSPTHLIKTRGQQVTLRCSPISGHKSVSWYQQVLGQGPQFIFQYYEKEERGRGNFPDRFSARQFPNYSSELNVNALLLGDSALYLCASSDNPISGREQFFGPGTRLTVL.

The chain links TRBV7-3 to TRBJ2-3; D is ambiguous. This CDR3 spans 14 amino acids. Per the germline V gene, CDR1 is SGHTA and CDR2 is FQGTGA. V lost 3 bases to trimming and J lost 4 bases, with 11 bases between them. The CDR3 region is CASSLSQVADTQYF. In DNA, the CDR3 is TGTGCCAGCAGCTTGAGTCAGGTGGCAGATACGCAGTATTTT.

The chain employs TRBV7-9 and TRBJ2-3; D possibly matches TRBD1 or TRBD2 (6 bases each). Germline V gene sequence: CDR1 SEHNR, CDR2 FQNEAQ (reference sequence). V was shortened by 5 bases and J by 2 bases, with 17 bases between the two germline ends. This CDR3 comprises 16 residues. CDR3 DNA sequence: TGTGCCAGCAGCAAGACCTCGGGGGCCCCCACAGATACGCAGTATTTT. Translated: CASSKTSGAPTDTQYF. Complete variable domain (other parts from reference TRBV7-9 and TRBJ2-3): DTGVSQNPRHKITKRGQNVTFRCDPISEHNRLYWYRQTLGQGPEFLTYFQNEAQLEKSRLLSDRFSAERPKGSFSTLEIQRTEQGDSAMYLCASSKTSGAPTDTQYFGPGTRLTVL.

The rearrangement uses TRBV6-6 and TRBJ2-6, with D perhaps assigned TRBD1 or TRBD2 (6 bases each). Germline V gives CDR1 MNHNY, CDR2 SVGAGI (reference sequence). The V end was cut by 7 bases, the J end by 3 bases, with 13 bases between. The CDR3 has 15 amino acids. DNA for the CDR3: TGTGCCAGCAACAGGGAGGAAGGTGGGGCCAACGTCCTGACTTTC. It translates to CASNREEGGANVLTF.

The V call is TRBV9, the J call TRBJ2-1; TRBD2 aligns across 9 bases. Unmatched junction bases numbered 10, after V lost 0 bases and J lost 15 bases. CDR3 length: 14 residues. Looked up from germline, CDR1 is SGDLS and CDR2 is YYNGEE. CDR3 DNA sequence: TGTGCCAGCAGCGTAGGCGTTAGCGGGAGCGAGTTGTTCTTC. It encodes CASSVGVSGSELFF.

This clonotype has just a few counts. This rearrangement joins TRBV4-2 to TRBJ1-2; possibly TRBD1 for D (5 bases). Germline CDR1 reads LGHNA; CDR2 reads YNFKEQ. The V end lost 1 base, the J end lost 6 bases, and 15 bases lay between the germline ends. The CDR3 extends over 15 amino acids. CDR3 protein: CASSQGGLSRDGYTF. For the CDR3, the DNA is TGTGCCAGCAGCCAAGGGGGCTTAAGTCGGGATGGCTACACCTTC.

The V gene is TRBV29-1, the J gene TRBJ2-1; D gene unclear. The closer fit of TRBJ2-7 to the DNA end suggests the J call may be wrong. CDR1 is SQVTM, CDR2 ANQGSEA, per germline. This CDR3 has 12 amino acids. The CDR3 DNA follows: TGCAGCGTTGATTACTTTCACAATGAGCAGTACTTC. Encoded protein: CSVDYFHNEQYF.

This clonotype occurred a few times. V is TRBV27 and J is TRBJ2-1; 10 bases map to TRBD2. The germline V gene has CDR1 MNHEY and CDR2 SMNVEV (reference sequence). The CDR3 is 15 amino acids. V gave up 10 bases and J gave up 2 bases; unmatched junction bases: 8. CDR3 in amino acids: CATLPGTSAYNEQFF. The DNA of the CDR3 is TGTGCCACCCTTCCCGGGACTAGCGCCTACAATGAGCAGTTCTTC.

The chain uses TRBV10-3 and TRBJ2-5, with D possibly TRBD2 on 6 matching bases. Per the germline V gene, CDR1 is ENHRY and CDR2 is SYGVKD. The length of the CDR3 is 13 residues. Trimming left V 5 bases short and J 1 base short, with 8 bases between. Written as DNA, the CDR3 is TGTGCCATCAGTCGGAGGGGCCAAGAGACCCAGTACTTC. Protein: CAISRRGQETQYF.

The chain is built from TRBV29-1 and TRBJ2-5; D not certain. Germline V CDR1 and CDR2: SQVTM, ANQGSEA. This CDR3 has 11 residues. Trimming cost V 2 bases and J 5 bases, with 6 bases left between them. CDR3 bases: TGCAGCGTTGAAAGGCACGAGACCCAGTACTTC. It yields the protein CSVERHETQYF.

The CDR3: CSAIPGGSSSYNEQFF. DNA for the CDR3: TGCAGTGCTATTCCCGGGGGATCTAGCTCCTACAATGAGCAGTTCTTC. The chain is built from TRBV20-1 and TRBJ2-1; tentatively, D is TRBD2 (6 bases). The CDR3 extends over 16 amino acids. Germline V gene lookup returns CDR1 DFQATT and CDR2 SNEGSKA (reference sequence). V lost 4 bases, J lost 0 bases, and 16 bases lay in between.